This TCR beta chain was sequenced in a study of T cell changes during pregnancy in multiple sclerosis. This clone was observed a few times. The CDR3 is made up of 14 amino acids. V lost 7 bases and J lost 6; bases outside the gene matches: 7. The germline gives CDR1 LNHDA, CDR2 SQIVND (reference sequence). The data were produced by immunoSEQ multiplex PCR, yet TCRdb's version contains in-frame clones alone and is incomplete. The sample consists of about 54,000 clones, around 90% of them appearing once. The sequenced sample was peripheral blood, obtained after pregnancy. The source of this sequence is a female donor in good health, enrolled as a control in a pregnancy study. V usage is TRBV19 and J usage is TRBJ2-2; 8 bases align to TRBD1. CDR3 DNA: TGTGCCAGTAAACCGGGACAGGAGGCCGGGGAGCTGTTTTTT. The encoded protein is CASKPGQEAGELFF.